These T cell receptor beta chains were read from a single sample in a study of T cells in Graves' hyperthyroidism and ophthalmopathy. TCRdb used MiXCR to reprocess the multiplex PCR reads, holding one entry per CDR3 protein. The sample carries some 600,000 distinct CDR3 sequences, roughly 50% recorded once. What was sequenced was peripheral blood or thyroid tissue (not recorded which). The receptor source for this set is a woman between 18 and 29 years old with Graves' hyperthyroidism. CDR3s include the opening cysteine and the closing phenylalanine or tryptophan. The D gene is left open where the match is weak. A row's size may be missing; if present it is once, few, many or a size class.

clone_size: many
j_call: TRBJ2-7
d_call: TRBD1
v_call: TRBV12-3/TRBV12-4
cdr3_nt: TGTGCCAGCAGCTTATACGGGACAGCCTCCTACGAGCAGTACTTC
cdr3_aa: CASSLYGTASYEQYF

clone_size: many
j_call: TRBJ2-5
d_call: .
v_call: TRBV7-8
cdr3_nt: TGTGCCAGCAGCTTGCAAGGCAAAGAGACCCAGTACTTC
cdr3_aa: CASSLQGKETQYF

clone_size: .
j_call: TRBJ2-5
d_call: .
v_call: TRBV20-1
cdr3_nt: TGCAGTGCTAGAGATCGGCTAACCGAGACCCAGTACTTC
cdr3_aa: CSARDRLTETQYF

clone_size: .
j_call: TRBJ2-3
d_call: TRBD2
v_call: TRBV24-1
cdr3_nt: TGTGCCACCAGTTCGGTCCTAGCGGACACAGATACGCAGTATTTT
cdr3_aa: CATSSVLADTDTQYF

clone_size: .
j_call: TRBJ2-7
d_call: TRBD2
v_call: TRBV29-1
cdr3_nt: TGCAGCGTTGTGTCTAGCGGGGGATATATCTCCTACGAGCAGTACTTC
cdr3_aa: CSVVSSGGYISYEQYF

clone_size: .
j_call: TRBJ1-2
d_call: .
v_call: TRBV29-1
cdr3_nt: TGCAGCGTACCAGGGGTAGGGGACTATGGCTACACCTTC
cdr3_aa: CSVPGVGDYGYTF

clone_size: .
j_call: TRBJ1-5
d_call: .
v_call: TRBV7-2
cdr3_nt: TGTGCCAGCAGTCGACTCGGGACGCACCAGCCCCAGCATTTT
cdr3_aa: CASSRLGTHQPQHF

clone_size: .
j_call: TRBJ2-5
d_call: .
v_call: TRBV12-3/TRBV12-4
cdr3_nt: TGTGCCAGCAGCCGAGACGGGGGTCGGGGGACCCAGTACTTC
cdr3_aa: CASSRDGGRGTQYF

clone_size: .
j_call: TRBJ2-6
d_call: .
v_call: TRBV25-1
cdr3_nt: TGTGCCAGCTTGGGGTCTGGGGCCAACGTCCTGACTTTC
cdr3_aa: CASLGSGANVLTF

clone_size: many
j_call: TRBJ1-1
d_call: .
v_call: TRBV29-1
cdr3_nt: TGCAGCGTTGAAACAGGGAACACTGAAGCTTTCTTT
cdr3_aa: CSVETGNTEAFF

clone_size: many
j_call: TRBJ1-2
d_call: TRBD1
v_call: TRBV9
cdr3_nt: TGTGCCAGCAGCTCAGGACAGGGTTACTATGGCTACACCTTC
cdr3_aa: CASSSGQGYYGYTF

clone_size: many
j_call: TRBJ1-1
d_call: .
v_call: TRBV15
cdr3_nt: TGTGCCACCAGCAGAGATCCTATACCAGCCACTGAAGCTTTCTTT
cdr3_aa: CATSRDPIPATEAFF

clone_size: once
j_call: TRBJ2-1
d_call: .
v_call: TRBV29-1
cdr3_nt: TGCAGCGTTGTGTGGGGCCCAAGCTCCTACAATGAGCAGTTCTTC
cdr3_aa: CSVVWGPSSYNEQFF

clone_size: .
j_call: TRBJ2-7
d_call: .
v_call: TRBV15
cdr3_nt: TGTGCCACCAGCAGAGATCGGGCGGGCTACGAGCAGTACTTC
cdr3_aa: CATSRDRAGYEQYF

clone_size: .
j_call: TRBJ2-7
d_call: .
v_call: TRBV20-1
cdr3_nt: TGCAGTGCTAGAGTCGAATGGAACTCCTACGAGCAGTACTTC
cdr3_aa: CSARVEWNSYEQYF

clone_size: many
j_call: TRBJ2-7
d_call: .
v_call: TRBV29-1
cdr3_nt: TGCAGCGTGTTACATGACTACGAGCAGTACTTC
cdr3_aa: CSVLHDYEQYF

clone_size: .
j_call: TRBJ2-2
d_call: TRBD1
v_call: TRBV2
cdr3_nt: TGTGCCAGCAGTGCGGACAGGGGAGGGACCGGGGAGCTGTTTTTT
cdr3_aa: CASSADRGGTGELFF

clone_size: .
j_call: TRBJ1-6
d_call: TRBD1
v_call: TRBV5-1
cdr3_nt: TGCGCCAGCAGCCATCGACAGGGGTGGAGTTCACCCCTCCACTTT
cdr3_aa: CASSHRQGWSSPLHF

clone_size: .
j_call: TRBJ1-1
d_call: .
v_call: TRBV7-2
cdr3_nt: TGTGCCAGCAGCTTAGGGGGAGGGTGGAACACTGAAGCTTCCTTT
cdr3_aa: CASSLGGGWNTEASF

clone_size: .
j_call: TRBJ2-7
d_call: TRBD2
v_call: TRBV25-1
cdr3_nt: TGTGCCAGCAAATCTTGGGGGCTAGGGACTAGCGGCTACGAGCAGTACTTC
cdr3_aa: CASKSWGLGTSGYEQYF

clone_size: .
j_call: TRBJ2-2
d_call: TRBD1
v_call: TRBV29-1
cdr3_nt: TGCAGCGTTGATTCCGGGGACAGGGGGCGCGCCGGGGAGCTGTTTTTT
cdr3_aa: CSVDSGDRGRAGELFF

clone_size: .
j_call: TRBJ1-3
d_call: TRBD1
v_call: TRBV7-4
cdr3_nt: TGTGCCAGCAGCTACGACAGGGCAGACGGAAACACCATATATTTT
cdr3_aa: CASSYDRADGNTIYF